This T cell receptor beta chain originates from a study of tumor-infiltrating lymphocytes in localized non-small cell lung cancer. Findings of the study overall: Tumors had more T cell infiltration than uninvolved lung, per TCRbeta sequencing and CD3 counts.

The germline V gene has CDR1 MNHEY and CDR2 SMNVEV (reference sequence). V lost 2 bases and J lost 5, with 10 bases in between. This CDR3 region has 14 residues. As to this clone: Its matching antigen is unknown.

The data were produced by immunoSEQ multiplex PCR, yet TCRdb's version contains in-frame clones alone and is incomplete. The sample has approximately 8,000 clones; over 70% are singletons. The rearrangement links TRBV27 to TRBJ2-1; no reliable D call. This TCR derives from a human donor with non-small cell lung cancer. Sequencing input: uninvolved lung tissue not adjacent to the tumor. CDR3 DNA sequence: TGTGCCAGCAGTTTAGGTGGGCGGAACAATGAGCAGTTCTTC. It is translated as CASSLGGRNNEQFF.